The next 2 T cell receptor beta chains were all read from a single sample in a study of T-cell reconstitution after alpha-beta-depleted transplantation in children. TCRbeta library preparation incorporated unique molecular identifiers. TCRdb processed the PCR reads anew with MiXCR; each CDR3 protein has one entry. This table has fewer than 450,000 distinct CDR3 sequences, roughly 17% appearing once. The sequencing here drew on PBMCs, mostly from graft donor cells, taken 360 days after TCRalphabeta/CD19-depleted stem cell transplant. These receptor sequences come from a male patient aged 2 to 10 who had a stem cell transplant for acute lymphoblastic leukemia, so the T cells may come from the graft donor.

The rearrangement links TRBV14 to TRBJ2-6; D is perhaps TRBD1 or TRBD2 (5 bases each). Germline assignment: CDR1 SGHDN and CDR2 FVKESK. V lost 3 bases and J 2 bases, leaving 11 bases between the germline ends. This CDR3 spans 16 amino acids. The CDR3 DNA follows: TGTGCCAGCAGCCATGCCAGGGACCCTGGGGCCAACGTCCTGACTTTC. It yields the protein CASSHARDPGANVLTF.

J is TRBJ2-7 and V is TRBV20-1, with D hard to call. V was clipped by 5 bases and J by 7 bases, with 21 bases between them. The CDR3 consists of 14 residues. Germline CDR1 and CDR2: DFQATT and SNEGSKA (reference sequence). CDR3 nucleotide sequence: TGCAGTGCTGCCCCCGCCGCCGAGGTTAATGAGCAGTACTTC. It is translated as CSAAPAAEVNEQYF.